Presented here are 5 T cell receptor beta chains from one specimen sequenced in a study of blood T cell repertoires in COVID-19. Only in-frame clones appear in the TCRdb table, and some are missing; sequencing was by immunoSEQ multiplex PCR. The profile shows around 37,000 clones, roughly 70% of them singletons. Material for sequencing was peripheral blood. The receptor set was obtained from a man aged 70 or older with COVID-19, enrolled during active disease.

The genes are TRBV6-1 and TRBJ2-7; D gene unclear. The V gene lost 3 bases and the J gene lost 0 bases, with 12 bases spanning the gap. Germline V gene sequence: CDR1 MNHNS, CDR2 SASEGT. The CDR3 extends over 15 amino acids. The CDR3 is CASSDTIPSSYEQYF. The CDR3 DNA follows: TGTGCCAGCAGTGATACGATACCGAGCTCCTACGAGCAGTACTTC.

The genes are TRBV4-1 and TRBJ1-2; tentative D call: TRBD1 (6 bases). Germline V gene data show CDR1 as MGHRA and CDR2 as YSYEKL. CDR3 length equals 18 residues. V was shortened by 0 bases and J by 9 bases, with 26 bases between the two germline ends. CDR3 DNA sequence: TGCGCCAGCAGCCAAGATCGGGGGGGCCAAACCCTTTTCGGCCGCTACACCTTC. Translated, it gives CASSQDRGGQTLFGRYTF.

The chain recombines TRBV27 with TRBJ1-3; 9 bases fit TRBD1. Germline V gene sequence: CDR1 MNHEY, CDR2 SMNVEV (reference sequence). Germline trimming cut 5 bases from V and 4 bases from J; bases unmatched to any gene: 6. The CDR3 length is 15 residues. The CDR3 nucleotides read TGTGCCAGCAGTAGCCCGACAGGGGGGGGAAACACCATATATTTT. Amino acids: CASSSPTGGGNTIYF.

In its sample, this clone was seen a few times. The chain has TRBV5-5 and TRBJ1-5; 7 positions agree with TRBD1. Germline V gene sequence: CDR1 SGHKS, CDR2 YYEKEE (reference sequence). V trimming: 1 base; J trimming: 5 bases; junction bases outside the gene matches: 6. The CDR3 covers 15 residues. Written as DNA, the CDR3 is TGTGCCAGCAGCTTGTTGGGGACAGCTCATCAGCCCCAGCATTTT. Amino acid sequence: CASSLLGTAHQPQHF.

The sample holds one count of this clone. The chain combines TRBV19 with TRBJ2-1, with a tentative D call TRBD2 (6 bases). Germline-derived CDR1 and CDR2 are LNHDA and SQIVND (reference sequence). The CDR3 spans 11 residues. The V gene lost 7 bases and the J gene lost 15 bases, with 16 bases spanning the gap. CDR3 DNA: TGTGCCAGTACTAGCGCTAAGGGGTTGTTCTTC. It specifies CASTSAKGLFF.